This TCR beta chain was recorded in a study of T cell responses to AZD1222 COVID-19 vaccine. This clone was seen a single time. The antigen remains unidentified. This CDR3 has 14 amino acids. CDR1 SEHNR and CDR2 FQNEAQ come from the germline V gene (reference sequence). V lost 5 bases, J lost 4 bases, and 7 bases stayed unmatched. Study-wide results and limits: Only a handful of people who got AZD1222 tested seropositive at baseline. Dominant at 160-218 and 743-854, vaccine-associated CD4 TCRs also spanned spike.

The method was immunoSEQ multiplex PCR; TCRdb's version includes in-frame clones alone and lacks a portion of them. This sample carries 100,000 to 150,000 clones, 85% to 90% of them seen once, and the ten largest clones take around 20%. The TCR originated in an adult in good health. The sample was peripheral blood, taken on day 0 of AZD1222 vaccination. V and J are TRBV7-9 and TRBJ1-2, with 7 bases identical to TRBD1. The CDR3 here is CASSKTGELYGYTF. DNA of the CDR3: TGTGCCAGCAGCAAAACAGGGGAACTCTATGGCTACACCTTC. Using reference TRBV7-9 and TRBJ1-2 for the parts outside the CDR3, the full variable domain is DTGVSQNPRHKITKRGQNVTFRCDPISEHNRLYWYRQTLGQGPEFLTYFQNEAQLEKSRLLSDRFSAERPKGSFSTLEIQRTEQGDSAMYLCASSKTGELYGYTFGSGTRLTVV.